The clone carrying this TCR beta chain was recorded once. Profiled with immunoSEQ multiplex PCR; TCRdb holds only in-frame clones, not every one. The table lists fewer than 75,000 clones, around 90% of them singletons. Germline assignment: CDR1 SGHNT and CDR2 YENEEA. V was cut by 1 base and J by 8 bases, with 8 bases left in between. The CDR3 totals 13 residues. The sample belongs to a study of T cell changes during pregnancy in multiple sclerosis. The J gene is TRBJ2-2, the V gene TRBV11-3; perhaps TRBD2 as D (5 bases). This receptor was obtained from a female donor with multiple sclerosis, enrolled in a pregnancy study. The sequenced sample was CD8+ T cells from peripheral blood mononuclear cells, obtained before pregnancy. The CDR3 sequence: CASSLVGEGELFF. CDR3 DNA: TGTGCCAGCAGCTTAGTCGGGGAAGGGGAGCTGTTTTTT. Filled out from reference TRBV11-3 and TRBJ2-2, the complete variable domain reads EAGVVQSPRYKIIEKKQPVAFWCNPISGHNTLYWYLQNLGQGPELLIRYENEEAVDDSQLPKDRFSAERLKGVDSTLKIQPAELGDSAVYLCASSLVGEGELFFGEGSRLTVL.